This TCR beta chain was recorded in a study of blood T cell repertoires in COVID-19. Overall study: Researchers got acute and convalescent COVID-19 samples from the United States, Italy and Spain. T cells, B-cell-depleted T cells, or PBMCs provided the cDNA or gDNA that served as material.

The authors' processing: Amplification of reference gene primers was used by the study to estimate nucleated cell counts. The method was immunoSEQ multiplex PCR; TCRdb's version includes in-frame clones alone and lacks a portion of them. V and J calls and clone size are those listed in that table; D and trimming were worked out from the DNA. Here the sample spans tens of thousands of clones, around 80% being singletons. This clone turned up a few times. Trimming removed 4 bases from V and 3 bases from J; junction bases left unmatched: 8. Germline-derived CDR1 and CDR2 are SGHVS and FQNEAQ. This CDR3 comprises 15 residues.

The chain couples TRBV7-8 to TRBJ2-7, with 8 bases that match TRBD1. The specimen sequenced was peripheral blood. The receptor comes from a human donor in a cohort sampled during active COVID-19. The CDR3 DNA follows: TGTGCCAGCAGCTCTCCGTGGACAGGGAACTACGAGCAGTACTTC. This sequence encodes CASSSPWTGNYEQYF.